This TCR beta chain came from a study of blood T cell repertoires in COVID-19. Only in-frame clones appear in the TCRdb table, and some are missing; sequencing was by immunoSEQ multiplex PCR. The table includes over 350,000 clones, more than 85% detected once. V was clipped by 0 bases and J by 1 base, with 7 bases between them. Germline lookup yields CDR1 SGHKS and CDR2 YYEKEE (reference sequence). The length of the CDR3 is 14 residues. The chain has TRBV5-5 and TRBJ1-1; D remains unclear. The sequenced material came from peripheral blood. The sequence derives from a woman aged 30 to 39 with acute or convalescent COVID-19. Here the CDR3 DNA reads TGTGCCAGCAGCTTGGATTGGGCGAACACTGAAGCTTTCTTT. Amino acids: CASSLDWANTEAFF. The full variable domain, rest sourced from reference TRBV5-5 and TRBJ1-1, is DAGVTQSPTHLIKTRGQQVTLRCSPISGHKSVSWYQQVLGQGPQFIFQYYEKEERGRGNFPDRFSARQFPNYSSELNVNALLLGDSALYLCASSLDWANTEAFFGQGTRLTVV.